The 17 T cell receptor beta chains in this list originate from one sample, sequenced in a study of early T cells in non-severe SARS-CoV-2 infection. TCRdb independently ran MiXCR on the 5' RACE reads; one entry per CDR3 protein. The data contain just under 85,000 distinct CDR3 sequences, roughly a tenth of them singletons. Material: whole blood, obtained at baseline. The source is an adult who was a healthcare worker with PCR-confirmed SARS-CoV-2 infection or an uninfected control (not recorded which).

Regarding this clonotype: Relative to the germline gene, one junction end is altered; a read error may explain this. The rearrangement links TRBV7-8 to TRBJ2-1; D remains ambiguous. Germline CDR1 is SGHVS and CDR2 is FQNEAQ. The CDR3 consists of 11 residues. In nucleotides, the CDR3 is TGTGCCAGCGGCATTAGAGGTGAGCAGTGCTTC. Its protein is CASGIRGEQCF.

This clonotype was seen only a few times. The chain recombines TRBV3-1 with TRBJ2-7; no clear D gene. Germline CDR1 and CDR2: LGHDT and YNNKEL (reference sequence). This CDR3 has 13 amino acids. Trimming took 2 bases from V and 7 from J, leaving 12 bases between them. In DNA form, the CDR3 reads TGTGCCAGCAGCCAACCCGATAGATGGGAGCAGTACTTC. This sequence encodes CASSQPDRWEQYF.

This clonotype was recorded many times. The chain uses TRBV5-1 and TRBJ2-7; D is undetermined. This CDR3 has 12 residues. V shed 4 bases and J shed 3 bases, with 8 bases lying between them. From germline, CDR1 is SGHRS and CDR2 YFSETQ. The CDR3 region is CASSDFHYEQYF. For the CDR3, the DNA is TGCGCCAGCAGCGACTTTCACTACGAGCAGTACTTC.

In its sample, this clonotype was seen a few times. The chain carries TRBV20-1 and TRBJ2-1, with 10 bases that match TRBD2. The CDR3 runs 15 residues. Germline loops: CDR1 DFQATT, CDR2 SNEGSKA (reference sequence). V shed 3 bases, J shed 6 bases, and the junction held 8 bases outside the gene matches. CDR3 sequence: CSASPSLAGVNEQFF. CDR3 sequence (DNA): TGCAGTGCTAGCCCTAGTCTAGCGGGAGTCAATGAGCAGTTCTTC.

The genes are TRBV6-5 and TRBJ2-3, with D hard to call. The V end lost 6 bases, the J end lost 1 base, and 8 bases lay between the germline ends. CDR3 length: 13 amino acids. Germline V gene data show CDR1 as MNHEY and CDR2 as SVGAGI. The CDR3 loop is CASRRDGTDTQYF. The DNA for the CDR3 is TGTGCCAGCAGGCGCGACGGCACAGATACGCAGTATTTT.

V is TRBV25-1 and J is TRBJ2-7; D gene uncertain. This CDR3 is 15 amino acids long. Germline V gene lookup returns CDR1 MGHDK and CDR2 SYGVNS. The germline V and J ends were trimmed by 3 bases and 7 bases, with 19 bases remaining between them. CDR3 DNA: TGTGCCAGCAGTGAGGCAAAGGGATTTCTTGAGGAGCAGTACTTC. This gives the protein CASSEAKGFLEEQYF.

The V and J genes are TRBV3-1 and TRBJ1-5; 7 bases map to TRBD1. Germline V gives CDR1 LGHDT, CDR2 YNNKEL (reference sequence). The CDR3 has 15 residues. With V trimmed by 1 base and J by 7 bases, 7 bases remained unmatched. The CDR3 nucleotides are TGTGCCAGCAGCCAAGGATACAGGGGAGAACAGCCCCAGCATTTT. Translating gives CASSQGYRGEQPQHF.

This chain uses TRBV28 with TRBJ2-1, with D tentatively TRBD2 (7 bases). The CDR3 is 14 amino acids. Germline V gene sequence: CDR1 MDHEN, CDR2 SYDVKM. V lost 6 bases to trimming and J lost 9 bases, with 18 bases between them. This CDR3 is CASRGLRGGVEQFF. The CDR3 region has the DNA TGTGCCAGCAGGGGCCTCAGAGGGGGGGTTGAGCAGTTCTTC.

The chain has TRBV6-1 and TRBJ2-7; the D is unclear. CDR3 size: 15 residues. The V end was cut by 0 bases, the J end by 0 bases, with 9 bases between. Looked up from germline, CDR1 is MNHNS and CDR2 is SASEGT. The CDR3 coding sequence is TGTGCCAGCAGTGAAGCCGACATAGGCTCCTACGAGCAGTACTTC. Translating gives CASSEADIGSYEQYF.

A few counts support this clonotype. This rearrangement joins TRBV3-1 to TRBJ2-1; the match to TRBD2 covers 13 bases. CDR1 LGHDT and CDR2 YNNKEL come from the germline V gene (reference sequence). V shed 2 bases and J 8 bases; nucleotides not matched to a gene: 6. The CDR3 runs 16 residues. The CDR3: CASSQPRLAGGHEQFF. The CDR3 nucleotides read TGTGCCAGCAGCCAACCTCGACTAGCGGGAGGCCATGAGCAGTTCTTC.

This clonotype was detected only a few times. This chain connects TRBV6-1 to TRBJ1-1, with D hard to call. The CDR3 length is 13 residues. With 6 bases removed from V and 0 bases from J, the gap between germline ends came to 8 bases. Germline V CDR1 and CDR2: MNHNS, SASEGT. The CDR3 DNA follows: TGTGCCAGCAGCCCACCCTTGAACACTGAAGCTTTCTTT. It codes for CASSPPLNTEAFF.

This clonotype was counted a few times. This chain joins TRBV5-1 and TRBJ2-2, with D possibly being TRBD2 (6 bases). The CDR3 is 16 amino acids. V was trimmed by 2 bases and J by 0 bases, leaving 11 bases between them. Germline CDR1 SGHRS, CDR2 YFSETQ. The CDR3 loop reads CASSFAGTANTGELFF. In DNA, the CDR3 is TGCGCCAGCAGCTTCGCCGGGACTGCGAACACCGGGGAGCTGTTTTTT.

The gene calls are TRBV7-9 and TRBJ2-7; D is possibly TRBD1 or TRBD2 (5 bases each). The V end was cut by 0 bases, the J end by 7 bases, with 13 bases between. The CDR3 is 14 amino acids. The V gene's germline CDR1 is SEHNR and CDR2 FQNEAQ (reference sequence). Here the CDR3 reads CASSLAVGEREQYF. The CDR3 DNA reads as TGTGCCAGCAGCTTAGCAGTGGGGGAGCGGGAGCAGTACTTC.

V gene TRBV19 combines with J gene TRBJ2-1; D is ambiguous. CDR3 length equals 13 residues. Between the trimmed V and J ends, which lost 1 base and 8 bases, there was a span of 9 bases. The germline V gene encodes CDR1 LNHDA and CDR2 SQIVND (reference sequence). CDR3 bases: TGTGCCAGTAGTATAGTTGGCGGTGATGAGCAGTTCTTC. This translates into CASSIVGGDEQFF.

The chain employs TRBV2 and TRBJ2-5; D is perhaps TRBD1 or TRBD2 (5 bases each). The CDR3 sequence is 15 residues long. V lost 10 bases and J lost 7, with 25 bases in between. Looked up from germline, CDR1 is SNHLY and CDR2 is FYNNEI. CDR3 DNA: TGTGCCACCGATCCCGAGGGTGTCCAAGGGGCGACCCAGTACTTC. Protein: CATDPEGVQGATQYF.

This clonotype was seen ten or more times. The chain combines TRBV7-9 with TRBJ2-2; D ambiguous. CDR1 is SEHNR, CDR2 FQNEAQ, per germline (reference sequence). Trimming left V 3 bases short and J 6 bases short, with 8 bases between. This CDR3 contains 13 residues. CDR3 amino acids: CASSLVGSGELFF. DNA of the CDR3: TGTGCCAGCAGCTTGGTCGGATCCGGGGAGCTGTTTTTT.

The chain carries TRBV6-6 and TRBJ1-1, with 9 bases that match TRBD1. J was trimmed by 4 bases and V by 2 bases; bases with no gene match: 2. CDR1 MNHNY and CDR2 SVGAGI come from the germline V gene (reference sequence). The CDR3 is made up of 14 amino acids. CDR3 bases: TGTGCCAGCAGTTACGGGGACAGGGCCACTGAAGCTTTCTTT. Encoded protein: CASSYGDRATEAFF.